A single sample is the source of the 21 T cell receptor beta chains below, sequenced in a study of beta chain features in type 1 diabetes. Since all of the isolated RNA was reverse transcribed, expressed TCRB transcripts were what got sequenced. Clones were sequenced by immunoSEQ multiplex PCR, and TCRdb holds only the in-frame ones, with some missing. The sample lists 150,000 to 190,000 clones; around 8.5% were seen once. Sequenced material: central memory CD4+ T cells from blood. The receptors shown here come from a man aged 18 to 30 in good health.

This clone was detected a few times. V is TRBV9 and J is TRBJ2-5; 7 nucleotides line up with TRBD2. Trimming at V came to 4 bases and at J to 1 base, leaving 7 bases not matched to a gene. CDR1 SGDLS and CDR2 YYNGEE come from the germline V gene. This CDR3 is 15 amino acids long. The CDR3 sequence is CASSHRGGVQETQYF. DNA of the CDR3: TGTGCCAGCAGCCACCGTGGGGGGGTCCAAGAGACCCAGTACTTC.

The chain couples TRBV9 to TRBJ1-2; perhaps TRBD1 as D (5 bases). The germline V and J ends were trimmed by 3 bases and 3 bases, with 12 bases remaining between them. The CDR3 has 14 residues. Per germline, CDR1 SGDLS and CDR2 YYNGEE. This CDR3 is CASSAHGGDYGYTF. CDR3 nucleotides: TGTGCCAGCAGCGCACATGGGGGGGACTATGGCTACACCTTC. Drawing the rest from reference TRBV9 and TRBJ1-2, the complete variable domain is DSGVTQTPKHLITATGQRVTLRCSPRSGDLSVYWYQQSLDQGLQFLIQYYNGEERAKGNILERFSAQQFPDLHSELNLSSLELGDSALYFCASSAHGGDYGYTFGSGTRLTVV.

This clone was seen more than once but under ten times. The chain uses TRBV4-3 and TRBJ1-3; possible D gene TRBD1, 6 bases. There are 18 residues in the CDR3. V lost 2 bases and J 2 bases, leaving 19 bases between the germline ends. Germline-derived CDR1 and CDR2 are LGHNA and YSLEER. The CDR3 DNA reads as TGCGCCAGCAGCCAACGATATACAGAGAACAGGGCTGGAAACACCATATATTTT. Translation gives CASSQRYTENRAGNTIYF.

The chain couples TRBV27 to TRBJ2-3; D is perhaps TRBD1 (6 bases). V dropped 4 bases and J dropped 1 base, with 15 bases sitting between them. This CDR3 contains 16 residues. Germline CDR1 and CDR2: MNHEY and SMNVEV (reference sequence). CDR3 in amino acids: CASSSLGRGGTDTQYF. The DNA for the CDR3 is TGTGCCAGCAGTTCCCTCGGCAGGGGTGGCACAGATACGCAGTATTTT.

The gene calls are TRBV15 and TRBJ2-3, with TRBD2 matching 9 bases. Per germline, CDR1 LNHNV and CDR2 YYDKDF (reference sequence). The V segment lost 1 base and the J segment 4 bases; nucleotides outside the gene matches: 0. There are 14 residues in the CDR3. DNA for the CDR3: TGTGCCACCAGCAGAGGGACTAGCGCAGATACGCAGTATTTT. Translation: CATSRGTSADTQYF.

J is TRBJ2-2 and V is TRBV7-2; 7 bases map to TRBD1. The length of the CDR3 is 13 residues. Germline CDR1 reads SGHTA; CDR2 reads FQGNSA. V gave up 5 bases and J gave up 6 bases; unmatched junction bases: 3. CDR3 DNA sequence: TGTGCCAGCAGCCGAGGGACAGCCGGGGAGCTGTTTTTT. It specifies CASSRGTAGELFF.

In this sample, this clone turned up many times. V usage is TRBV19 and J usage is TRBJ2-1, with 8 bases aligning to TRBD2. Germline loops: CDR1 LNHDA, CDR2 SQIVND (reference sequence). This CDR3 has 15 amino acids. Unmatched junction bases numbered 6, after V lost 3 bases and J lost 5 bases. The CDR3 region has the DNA TGTGCCAGTAGTATCGTAGCGGGGAATAACAATGAGCAGTTCTTC. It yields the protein CASSIVAGNNNEQFF.

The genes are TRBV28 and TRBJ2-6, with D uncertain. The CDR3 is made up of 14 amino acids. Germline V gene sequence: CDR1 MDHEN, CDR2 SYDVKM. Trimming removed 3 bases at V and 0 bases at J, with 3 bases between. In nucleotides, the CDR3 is TGTGCCAGCAGTTTTAGCTCTGGGGCCAACGTCCTGACTTTC. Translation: CASSFSSGANVLTF. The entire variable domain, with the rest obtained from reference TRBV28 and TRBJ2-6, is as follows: DVKVTQSSRYLVKRTGEKVFLECVQDMDHENMFWYRQDPGLGLRLIYFSYDVKMKEKGDIPEGYSVSREKKERFSLILESASTNQTSMYLCASSFSSGANVLTFGAGSRLTVL.

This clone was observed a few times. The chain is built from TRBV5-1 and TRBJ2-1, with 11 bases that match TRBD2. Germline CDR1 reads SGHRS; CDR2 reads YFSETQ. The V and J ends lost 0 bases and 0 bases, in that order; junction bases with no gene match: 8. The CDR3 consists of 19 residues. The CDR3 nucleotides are TGCGCCAGCAGCTTGGCGGGACTAGCGGTTCGTAGCTCCTACAATGAGCAGTTCTTC. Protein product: CASSLAGLAVRSSYNEQFF.

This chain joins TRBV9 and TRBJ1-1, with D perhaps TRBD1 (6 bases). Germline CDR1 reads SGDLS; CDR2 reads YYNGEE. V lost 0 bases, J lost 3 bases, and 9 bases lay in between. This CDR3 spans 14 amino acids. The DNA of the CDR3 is TGTGCCAGCAGCGTAGCGGGGGGCCACACTGAAGCTTTCTTT. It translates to CASSVAGGHTEAFF.

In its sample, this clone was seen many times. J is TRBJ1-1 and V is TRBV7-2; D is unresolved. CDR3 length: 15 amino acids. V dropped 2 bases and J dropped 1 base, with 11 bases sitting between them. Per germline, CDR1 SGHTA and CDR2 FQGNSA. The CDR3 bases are TGTGCCAGCAGCTTAATGGCACTAGAGAACACTGAAGCTTTCTTT. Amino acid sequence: CASSLMALENTEAFF.

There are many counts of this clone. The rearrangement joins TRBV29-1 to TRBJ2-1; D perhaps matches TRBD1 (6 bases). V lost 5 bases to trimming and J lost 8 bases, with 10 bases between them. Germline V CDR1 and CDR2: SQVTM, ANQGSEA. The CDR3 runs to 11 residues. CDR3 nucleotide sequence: TGCAGCGTTACAGGGTCCCATGAGCAGTTCTTC. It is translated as CSVTGSHEQFF.

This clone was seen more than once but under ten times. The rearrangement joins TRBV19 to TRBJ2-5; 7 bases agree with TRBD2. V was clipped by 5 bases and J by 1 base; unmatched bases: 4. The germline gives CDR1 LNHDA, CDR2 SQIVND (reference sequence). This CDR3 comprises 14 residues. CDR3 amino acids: CASSQWTSQETQYF. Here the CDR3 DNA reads TGTGCCAGTAGTCAGTGGACTAGCCAAGAGACCCAGTACTTC.

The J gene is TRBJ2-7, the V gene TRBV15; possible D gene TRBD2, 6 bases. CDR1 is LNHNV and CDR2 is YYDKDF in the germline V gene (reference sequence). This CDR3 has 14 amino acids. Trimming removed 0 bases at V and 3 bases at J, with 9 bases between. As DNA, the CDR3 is TGTGCCACCAGCAGAGAGGAGGGAAACTACGAGCAGTACTTC. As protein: CATSREEGNYEQYF.

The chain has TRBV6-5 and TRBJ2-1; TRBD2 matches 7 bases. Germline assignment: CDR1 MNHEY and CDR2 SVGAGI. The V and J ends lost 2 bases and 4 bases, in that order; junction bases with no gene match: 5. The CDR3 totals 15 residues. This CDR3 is CASSYVTGGYNEQFF. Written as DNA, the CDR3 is TGTGCCAGCAGTTACGTCACGGGAGGATACAATGAGCAGTTCTTC.

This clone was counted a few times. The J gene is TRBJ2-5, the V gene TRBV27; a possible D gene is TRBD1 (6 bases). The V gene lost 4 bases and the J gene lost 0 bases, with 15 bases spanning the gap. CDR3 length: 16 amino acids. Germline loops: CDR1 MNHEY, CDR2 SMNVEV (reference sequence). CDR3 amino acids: CASSSDSRMYQETQYF. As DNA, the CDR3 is TGTGCCAGCAGTTCGGACAGCCGCATGTACCAAGAGACCCAGTACTTC.

The DNA for the CDR3 is TGTGCCAGCTCGTCTAGCGGGACTATCTCCTACGAGCAGTACTTC. This codes for CASSSSGTISYEQYF. The gene calls are TRBV18 and TRBJ2-7, with 9 bases that match TRBD2. The CDR3 contains 15 residues. CDR1 and CDR2 (germline): KGHSH, LQKENI. The junction had 6 bases not matched to a gene; V was cut back by 6 bases and J by 0 bases.

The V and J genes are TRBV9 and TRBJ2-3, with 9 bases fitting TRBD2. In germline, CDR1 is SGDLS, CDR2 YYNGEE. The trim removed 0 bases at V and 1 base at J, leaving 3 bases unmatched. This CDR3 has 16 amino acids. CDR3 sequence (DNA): TGTGCCAGCAGCGTAGGGGCTAGCGGGGGCACAGATACGCAGTATTTT. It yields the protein CASSVGASGGTDTQYF.

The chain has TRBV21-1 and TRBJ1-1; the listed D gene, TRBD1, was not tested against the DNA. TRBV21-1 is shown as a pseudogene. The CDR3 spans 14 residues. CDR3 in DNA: TGTGCCAGCAGCACCCAGGGGGCCGGCACTGAAGCTTTCTTT. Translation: CASSTQGAGTEAFF.

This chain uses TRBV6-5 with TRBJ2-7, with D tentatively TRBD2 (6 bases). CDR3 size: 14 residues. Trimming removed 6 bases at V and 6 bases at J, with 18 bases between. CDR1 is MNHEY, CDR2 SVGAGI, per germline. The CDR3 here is CASRRQLADGEQYF. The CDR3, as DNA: TGTGCCAGCAGACGCCAACTAGCTGACGGCGAGCAGTACTTC.

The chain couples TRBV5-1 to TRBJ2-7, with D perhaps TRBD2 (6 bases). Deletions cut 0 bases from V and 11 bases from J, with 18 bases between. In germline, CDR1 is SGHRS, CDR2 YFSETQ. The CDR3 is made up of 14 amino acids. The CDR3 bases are TGCGCCAGCAGCTTGGGGCTCGAAGGATCGGGGGAGTACTTC. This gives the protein CASSLGLEGSGEYF.